The source of this T cell receptor beta chain is a study of siplizumab effects on memory and regulatory T cells. Notes on the study in general: The alloreactive clones that mapped to unstimulated subsets made up only a minor fraction. Memory T cells appeared less diverse than naive cells, which seemed to contribute substantially to alloresponse. In roughly 75-97% of proliferating CD4+ or CD8+ clones, a naive or memory phenotype could not be assigned.

The germline V gene has CDR1 SGHRS and CDR2 YFSETQ. This CDR3 has 18 residues. J was trimmed by 5 bases and V by 0 bases; bases with no gene match: 11. Sequencing was performed with immunoSEQ multiplex PCR; in TCRdb, only in-frame clones are kept and a portion is missing. The table lists 100,000 to 110,000 clones, 91% of them singletons. For this clone: Its antigen remains unknown.

The material sequenced was CD4+ T cells sorted from blood. The source of this sequence is a human donor in good health. The rearrangement links TRBV5-1 to TRBJ2-2; 9 nucleotides line up with TRBD1. The CDR3 reads CASSLAGIGTGSTGELFF. As DNA, the CDR3 is TGCGCCAGCAGCTTGGCCGGAATAGGGACAGGGTCGACCGGGGAGCTGTTTTTT.